This TCR beta chain comes out of a study of T cell responses to AZD1222 COVID-19 vaccine. For this clone: The antigen remains unidentified.

Some clones are missing from TCRdb's copy, which holds only in-frame ones; the method was immunoSEQ multiplex PCR. The table lists around 150,000 clones, 85% to 95% of them singletons. V gave up 9 bases and J gave up 3 bases, with 30 bases separating them. This CDR3 has 18 residues. Germline V gene data show CDR1 as WNHNN and CDR2 as SYGVQD (reference sequence). Study results and limitations: Among AZD1222 vaccinees, only 5 to 7 were seropositive at baseline.

The chain is built from TRBV10-1 and TRBJ2-7; D is possibly TRBD1 (7 bases). The material sequenced was peripheral blood, taken 28 days after the second AZD1222 dose. The source of this sequence is an adult who received the AZD1222 COVID-19 vaccine. CDR3 nucleotide sequence: TGCGCCAGTAGTCAAACCGGGGGACAGCGGATTGGGAGCTACGAGCAGTACTTC. Amino acid sequence: CASSQTGGQRIGSYEQYF.